This T cell receptor (beta chain) was captured by sequencing in a study of T cell responses to AZD1222 COVID-19 vaccine. V lost 0 bases to trimming and J lost 4 bases, with 13 bases between them. CDR1 is SEHNR, CDR2 FQNEAQ, per germline (reference sequence). The CDR3 totals 16 residues. Data came from immunoSEQ multiplex PCR; TCRdb stores just in-frame clones and leaves some out. The sample consists of around 110,000 clones, 85% to 90% of them appearing once. The chain recombines TRBV7-9 with TRBJ2-1; D gene uncertain. The starting material was peripheral blood, obtained on day 0 of AZD1222 vaccination. The TCR sequence derives from an adult in good health. CDR3 bases: TGTGCCAGCAGCTTAGCTAGAACATACCTTTACAATGAGCAGTTCTTC. This translates into CASSLARTYLYNEQFF.